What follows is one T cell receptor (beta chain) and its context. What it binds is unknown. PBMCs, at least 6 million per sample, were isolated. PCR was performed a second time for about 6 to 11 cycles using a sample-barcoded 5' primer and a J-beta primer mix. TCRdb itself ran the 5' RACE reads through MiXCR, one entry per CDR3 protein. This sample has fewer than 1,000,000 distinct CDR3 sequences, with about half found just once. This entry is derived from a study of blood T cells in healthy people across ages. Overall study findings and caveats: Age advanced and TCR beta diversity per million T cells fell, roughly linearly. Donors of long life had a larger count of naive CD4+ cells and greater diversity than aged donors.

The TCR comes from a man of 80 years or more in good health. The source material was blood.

CDR3 in DNA: TGTGCCAGCAGCTTGGGACTAGCAAACACAGATACGCAGTATTTT. Translation: CASSLGLANTDTQYF. The J gene is TRBJ2-3, the V gene TRBV7-3; TRBD2 matches at 9 bases. CDR1 SGHTA and CDR2 FQGTGA come from the germline V gene. Trimming removed 3 bases from V and 2 bases from J; junction bases left unmatched: 3. CDR3 length equals 15 residues.